This T cell receptor (beta chain) was captured in a study of T cell responses to AZD1222 COVID-19 vaccine (dated by TCRdb to the early 2020s). Describing the broader study: Because spike-specific TCR depth and breadth did not differ between the two schedules, AZD1222 recipients who got a second dose at roughly 4 weeks were pooled with those who got a second dose at roughly 12 weeks. A total of approximately 230 trial participants underwent TCR sequencing, of whom approximately 210 received two doses of AZD1222 and about 25 received two doses of the MenACWY control vaccine. Trial participants were enrolled by age into 18-55, 56-69 and 70-plus year subgroups, with about 150, 27 and 61 TCR-sequenced participants respectively.

On this clone: The antigen this receptor binds is unknown. Qualities for individual bases were not recorded, and no much larger clone is one base off.

The time point label of this sample denotes: baseline before first vaccination. The vaccinee samples were drawn from two UK trials, COV001 and COV002, one of which was a single-blind randomized controlled phase 2/3 trial testing AZD1222 (ChAdOx1 nCoV-19) in healthy adults. Trial participant PBMC samples were collected at day 0 and day 28 after the second dose for TCRbeta chain sequencing. The CDR3 regions of human TCRbeta chains were analyzed by immunosequencing. Regarding the original processing steps: TCRs in the repertoires were compared against a reference library of SARS-CoV-2-specific TCRs that had been generated with the MIRA antigen-specificity platform. Breadth was defined as the fraction of unique TCRs that were SARS-CoV-2-associated. Depth was defined as the fraction of total T cells that were SARS-CoV-2-associated. Using the MIRA data, each spike-specific TCR was mapped to the spike region that the TCR reacts to and placed in a CD4 or CD8 class. Log10-transformed breadth and depth values were compared by one-way ANOVA with Sidak's multiple comparisons tests. TCRdb's version of the immuneACCESS table is confined to in-frame rearrangements and falls short of the full clone set. An unresolved V gene accounts for under half of the shortfall where checked; the remainder is of unknown origin. V, J and clone size are taken as reported in that table, and D and trimming were inferred from the DNA itself. The sample contains about 120,000 clones, approximately 85% of them found a single time. The ten largest make up approximately 8.5% of the sample.

The CDR3 runs 14 amino acids, cysteine and phenylalanine included. The entry retains the CDR3 DNA only, 42 bases that are in frame from base 1. Looking up the germline V gene yields CDR1 SGHRS and CDR2 YFSETQ. From V the trimming removes 1 base and from J it removes 3 bases, while the gene matches leave 4 bases of the junction unaccounted for. The paper as a whole reports these results and caveats: A significant rise in spike-specific TCR breadth and depth was observed after two AZD1222 doses relative to day 0 and relative to MenACWY recipients. In the small 56-69-year group, the increase in depth fell short of significance, most likely because of low power. Vaccine-associated CD4 TCRs spanned the whole spike protein, with dominant responses in regions 160-218 and 743-854. Participants were mostly white British, with more females than males. The authors suggested clonal diversity may have been underestimated. Because no samples from the day 14 peak response were available, repertoires could be characterized only after the peak T cell response. Only a handful of AZD1222 recipients were SARS-CoV-2 seropositive at baseline, limiting conclusions about previously exposed vaccinees. Reportedly, close to half of the unique spike-specific TCRs recognized epitopes lying outside the regions that are mutated in the B.1.351 and B.1.1.7 variants.

The rearranged chain carries TRBV5-1 and TRBJ2-7; the central 7 bases match TRBD1. Sample: peripheral blood, taken on day 0 of AZD1222 vaccination. The TCR was taken from an adult in good health. CDR3 protein: CASSLTGENYEQYF. In nucleotide form, the sequence is TGCGCCAGCAGCTTGACAGGGGAAAACTACGAGCAGTACTTC.